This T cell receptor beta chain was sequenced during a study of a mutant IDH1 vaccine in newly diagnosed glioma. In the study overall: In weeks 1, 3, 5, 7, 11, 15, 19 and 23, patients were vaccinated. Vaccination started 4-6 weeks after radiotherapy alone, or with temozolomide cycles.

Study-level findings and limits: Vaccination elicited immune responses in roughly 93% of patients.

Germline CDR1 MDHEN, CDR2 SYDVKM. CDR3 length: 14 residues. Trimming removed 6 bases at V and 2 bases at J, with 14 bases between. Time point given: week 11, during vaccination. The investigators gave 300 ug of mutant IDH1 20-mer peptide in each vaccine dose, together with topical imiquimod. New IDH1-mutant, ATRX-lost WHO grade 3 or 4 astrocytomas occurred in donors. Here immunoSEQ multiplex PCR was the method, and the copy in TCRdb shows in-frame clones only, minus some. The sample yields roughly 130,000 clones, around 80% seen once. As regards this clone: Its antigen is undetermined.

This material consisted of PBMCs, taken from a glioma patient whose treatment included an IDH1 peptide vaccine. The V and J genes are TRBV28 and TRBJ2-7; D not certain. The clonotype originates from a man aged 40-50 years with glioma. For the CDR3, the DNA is TGTGCCAGCAGGGGCGACGGCTACACCTACGAGCAGTACTTC. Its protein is CASRGDGYTYEQYF.